Following are 16 T cell receptor beta chains from one sample sequenced in a study of shared clonotypes between healthy human individuals. The repertoire was sequenced with immunoSEQ multiplex PCR; TCRdb's copy has only in-frame clones and lacks some. The sample has a few million clones, over 85% seen once. The sample taken for sequencing was naive CD4+ T cells sorted from blood. This sample's subset: CD45RA+ positively selected. The receptors derive from a man aged 18 to 30 in good health.

The genes are TRBV7-2 and TRBJ1-6; 7 bases are shared with TRBD1. Germline-derived CDR1 and CDR2 are SGHTA and FQGNSA. Germline trimming cut 5 bases from V and 3 bases from J; bases unmatched to any gene: 4. This CDR3 is 15 amino acids long. The CDR3 spells CASSPTGSYNSPLHF. The CDR3, as DNA: TGTGCCAGCAGCCCGACAGGGAGCTATAATTCACCCCTCCACTTT.

The chain has TRBV7-2 and TRBJ2-1; 12 nucleotides match TRBD2. Germline lookup yields CDR1 SGHTA and CDR2 FQGNSA. The CDR3 covers 16 residues. J gave up 9 bases and V 1 base, and 7 bases lay outside the gene matches. CDR3 in DNA: TGTGCCAGCAGCTTAGACCGACTAGCGGGAGTGGGTGAGCAGTTCTTC. It encodes CASSLDRLAGVGEQFF. Variable domain in full (rest from reference TRBV7-2 and TRBJ2-1): GAGVSQSPSNKVTEKGKDVELRCDPISGHTALYWYRQSLGQGLEFLIYFQGNSAPDKSGLPSDRFSAERTGGSVSTLTIQRTQQEDSAVYLCASSLDRLAGVGEQFFGPGTRLTVL.

This clone appeared a single time. Here the CDR3 DNA reads TGTGCCAGCAGTTACTCTGCGGGAGCTACCTACGAGCAGTACTTC. Protein sequence: CASSYSAGATYEQYF. The chain is built from TRBV6-5 and TRBJ2-7; 7 bases are a match to TRBD2. The V gene end was trimmed by 0 bases and the J gene end by 2 bases; junction bases not matched to a gene: 4. This CDR3 region has 15 residues. Germline CDR1 reads MNHEY; CDR2 reads SVGAGI.

The chain couples TRBV4-1 to TRBJ2-1, with 9 nucleotides matching TRBD1. V was pared by 4 bases and J by 4 bases, with 14 bases of the junction left unmatched. The CDR3 covers 18 residues. Germline V gene sequence: CDR1 MGHRA, CDR2 YSYEKL. CDR3 in amino acids: CASSLSPASGTGYNEQFF. As DNA, the CDR3 is TGCGCCAGCAGCCTCTCCCCTGCGAGCGGGACAGGGTACAATGAGCAGTTCTTC.

The genes are TRBV6-5 and TRBJ1-1; TRBD1 might be the D (5 bases). Germline V CDR1 and CDR2: MNHEY, SVGAGI. Trimming removed 6 bases from V and 1 base from J, with 12 bases in between. The CDR3 covers 14 residues. This CDR3 reads CASRPSTGNTEAFF. The CDR3 DNA sequence: TGTGCCAGCAGACCATCTACAGGGAACACTGAAGCTTTCTTT.

The genes are TRBV7-2 and TRBJ2-7, with a possible D match to TRBD1 (5 bases). Trimming shortened V by 5 bases and J by 10 bases, and 18 bases separated the two germline ends. CDR3 size: 13 residues. Looked up from germline, CDR1 is SGHTA and CDR2 is FQGNSA. The CDR3 loop reads CASSPLRSGKQYF. Written as DNA, the CDR3 is TGTGCCAGCAGCCCCTTGAGGTCAGGGAAACAGTACTTC.

J is TRBJ2-3 and V is TRBV7-2; TRBD1 agrees at 12 bases. The CDR3 contains 18 residues. The V gene end was trimmed by 1 base and the J gene end by 3 bases; junction bases not matched to a gene: 8. Germline CDR1 is SGHTA and CDR2 is FQGNSA. In nucleotides, the CDR3 is TGTGCCAGCAGCTTAGGATTTCCGGGACAGGGGGCAACAGATACGCAGTATTTT. Translating it yields CASSLGFPGQGATDTQYF.

This clone was observed a few times. The chain uses TRBV6-6 and TRBJ1-5; D is unresolved. Germline lookup yields CDR1 MNHNY and CDR2 SVGAGI (reference sequence). V was pared by 5 bases and J by 7 bases, with 9 bases between. This CDR3 contains 12 residues. The CDR3 sequence: CASSLDGQPQHF. The CDR3 region has the DNA TGTGCCAGCAGTCTGGACGGGCAGCCCCAGCATTTT.

This chain joins TRBV5-6 and TRBJ2-7, with 11 bases identical to TRBD1. With 6 bases clipped from V and 1 base from J, the junction kept 6 bases outside the gene matches. The CDR3 spans 15 residues. CDR1 SGHDT and CDR2 YYEEEE come from the germline V gene. The CDR3 sequence is CASTFGTGGSYEQYF. The CDR3 nucleotides are TGTGCCAGCACTTTCGGGACAGGGGGATCCTACGAGCAGTACTTC.

The chain combines TRBV5-8 with TRBJ2-4, with 8 bases matching TRBD1. The germline CDR1 and CDR2 sequences are SGHTS and YDEGEE. V shed 2 bases, J shed 7 bases, and the junction held 8 bases outside the gene matches. The CDR3 extends over 15 amino acids. The CDR3 DNA is TGTGCCAGCAGCTTCGGGGACAGGCTTACTAACATTCAGTACTTC. It encodes CASSFGDRLTNIQYF.

The V gene is TRBV7-9, the J gene TRBJ1-2; D is perhaps TRBD1 (5 bases). Germline CDR1 and CDR2: SEHNR and FQNEAQ (reference sequence). V gave up 1 base and J gave up 4 bases, with 16 bases separating them. CDR3 length: 16 residues. The CDR3 sequence: CASSLVGGWTSYGYTF. CDR3 DNA sequence: TGTGCCAGCAGCTTAGTGGGGGGTTGGACGAGCTATGGCTACACCTTC.

This clone came up once. The V and J genes are TRBV19 and TRBJ2-3; 13 nucleotides agree with TRBD2. V trimming: 9 bases; J trimming: 1 base; junction bases outside the gene matches: 10. This CDR3 region has 17 residues. Germline V gene sequence: CDR1 LNHDA, CDR2 SQIVND (reference sequence). Written as DNA, the CDR3 is TGTGCCAGCACCAGTGGGGGACTAGCGGGGCGCACAGATACGCAGTATTTT. It is translated as CASTSGGLAGRTDTQYF.

J is TRBJ2-1 and V is TRBV2; unclear D gene. Trimming removed 1 base at V and 12 bases at J, with 10 bases between. Germline CDR1 SNHLY, CDR2 FYNNEI. CDR3 length: 12 amino acids. The DNA of the CDR3 is TGTGCCAGCAGTGAAGATAGAACGGGGCAGTTCTTC. Its protein is CASSEDRTGQFF.

Comments on this clone: In the same sample, other DNA sequences code for this CDR3. The chain employs TRBV7-9 and TRBJ2-7; D perhaps matches TRBD1 (5 bases). CDR1 is SEHNR, CDR2 FQNEAQ, per germline (reference sequence). With 5 bases removed from V and 4 bases from J, the gap between germline ends came to 9 bases. The CDR3 sequence is 12 residues long. The CDR3 DNA reads as TGTGCCAGCAGCCAAGGACATTACGAGCAGTACTTC. It is translated as CASSQGHYEQYF.

The V gene is TRBV7-9, the J gene TRBJ2-2; 9 positions agree with TRBD1. The V gene's germline CDR1 is SEHNR and CDR2 FQNEAQ (reference sequence). The CDR3 is 16 amino acids. After removal of 4 bases from V and 3 bases from J, the junction contained 6 bases not matched to a gene. In nucleotides, the CDR3 is TGTGCCAGCAGCTCTGACAGGGGGGGGCACACCGGGGAGCTGTTTTTT. It is translated as CASSSDRGGHTGELFF.

The chain carries TRBV30 and TRBJ2-2; a weak D match, TRBD2 (6 bases). V was cut by 1 base and J by 5 bases, with 14 bases left in between. Germline V gene sequence: CDR1 GTSNPN, CDR2 SVGIG (reference sequence). CDR3 size: 15 residues. CDR3 residues: CAWSATLGTTGELFF. CDR3 coding DNA: TGTGCCTGGAGTGCAACCCTGGGGACTACCGGGGAGCTGTTTTTT.